The source of this T cell receptor beta chain is a study of blood T cells in healthy people across ages. For the second PCR, which ran for roughly 7 to 11 cycles, a sample-barcoded 5' primer and a J-beta primer mix were used. MiXCR was run by TCRdb on the 5' RACE reads, yielding one entry per CDR3 protein. Of some 700,000 distinct CDR3 sequences listed, about 24% are singletons. The sample providers were healthy Caucasian people from Russia, aged about 6 to 95. A minimum of 6.5 million PBMCs was isolated per sample. As concerns this clonotype: Its antigen is unidentified.

Whole-study findings and limits: Strong correlation existed between TCR beta diversity and naive T cell percentage. Among T cells, TCR beta diversity per million cells dropped roughly linearly as age rose.

The receptor comes from a man between 65 and 85 years old in good health. The sample consisted of blood.

The CDR3 protein is CASSQDGGLAGALPNNEQFF. The CDR3 DNA reads TGTGCCAGCAGCCAAGATGGGGGACTAGCGGGGGCACTCCCCAACAATGAGCAGTTCTTC. The V gene is TRBV3-1, the J gene TRBJ2-1; the match to TRBD2 covers 14 bases. Germline CDR1 LGHDT, CDR2 YNNKEL (reference sequence). The CDR3 has 20 residues. The V segment lost 0 bases and the J segment 5 bases; nucleotides outside the gene matches: 12.